Listed here are 10 T cell receptor beta chains from one sample, sequenced in a study of T cells after yellow fever vaccination. Via MiXCR, TCRdb re-called the 5' RACE reads, giving one row per CDR3 protein. The table includes 200,000 to 250,000 distinct CDR3 sequences, about 7.1% detected once. The specimen was CD4+ T cells sorted from PBMCs, collected 15 days after the yellow fever booster vaccination. The source of these receptors is a man younger than 40 who received the YFV17D yellow fever vaccine.

This clonotype was seen ten or more times. This chain connects TRBV12-5 to TRBJ2-5; D uncertain. The V and J ends lost 1 base and 4 bases respectively, with 7 bases between them. This CDR3 region has 13 residues. Germline assignment: CDR1 LGHNT and CDR2 FRNRAP. The CDR3 loop reads CASGLADGETQYF. The DNA of the CDR3 is TGTGCTAGTGGTTTGGCGGACGGAGAGACCCAGTACTTC.

Ten or more counts support this clonotype. The chain has TRBV18 and TRBJ2-2; possible D gene TRBD2, 5 bases. Germline CDR1 reads KGHSH; CDR2 reads LQKENI. The CDR3 contains 15 residues. Trimming cost V 3 bases and J 1 base, with 9 bases left between them. The CDR3 reads CASSPRTLNTGELFF. For the CDR3, the DNA is TGTGCCAGCTCACCTCGGACTCTGAACACCGGGGAGCTGTTTTTT.

The rearrangement uses TRBV4-2 and TRBJ2-2; TRBD1 is a possible D gene (5 bases). V shed 1 base and J shed 2 bases, with 8 bases lying between them. Germline V gene lookup returns CDR1 LGHNA and CDR2 YNFKEQ. This CDR3 is built from 15 residues. The CDR3 DNA reads as TGTGCCAGCAGCCAAGGGGGCTCTAACACCGGGGAGCTGTTTTTT. Its protein is CASSQGGSNTGELFF.

The table lists this clonotype with many counts. The chain employs TRBV12-3 or TRBV12-4 and TRBJ2-2; D uncertain. V lost 3 bases and J 5 bases, leaving 4 bases between the germline ends. The CDR3 runs to 12 residues. CDR3 DNA: TGTGCCAGCAGTTTCAGAACCGGGGAGCTGTTTTTT. Translating gives CASSFRTGELFF.

This clonotype was found a few times. The chain combines TRBV20-1 with TRBJ2-7; TRBD1 matches 9 bases. The CDR3 is made up of 14 amino acids. Per the germline V gene, CDR1 is DFQATT and CDR2 is SNEGSKA (reference sequence). V shed 5 bases, J shed 6 bases, and the junction held 11 bases outside the gene matches. Here the CDR3 reads CSALLGQGGREQYF. For the CDR3, the DNA is TGCAGTGCTCTCCTGGGACAGGGAGGTCGCGAGCAGTACTTC.

Ten or more counts support this clonotype. The gene calls are TRBV5-5 and TRBJ2-1; 7 bases map to TRBD1. With 4 bases clipped from V and 9 bases from J, the junction kept 7 bases outside the gene matches. Germline V CDR1 and CDR2: SGHKS, YYEKEE (reference sequence). The CDR3 extends over 13 amino acids. The CDR3 DNA follows: TGTGCCAGCAGCGCAGACGACAGGGCTGAGCAGTTCTTC. This translates into CASSADDRAEQFF.

This sequence joins TRBV11-2 and TRBJ2-5; 8 positions agree with TRBD1. Germline loops: CDR1 SGHAT, CDR2 FQNNGV. Losses at the gene ends were 5 bases for V and 4 bases for J; bases not matched to a gene: 21. The CDR3 runs to 19 residues. The CDR3 here is CASSALDRVVGTRAETQYF. The DNA of the CDR3 is TGTGCCAGCAGCGCCTTGGACAGGGTCGTGGGTACACGAGCAGAGACCCAGTACTTC.

The chain uses TRBV5-1 and TRBJ1-4; the match to TRBD1 covers 9 bases. In germline, CDR1 is SGHRS, CDR2 YFSETQ. The CDR3 extends over 14 amino acids. Trimming cost V 4 bases and J 6 bases; bases outside gene matches: 4. CDR3 DNA: TGCGCCAGCAGCACCGGGACAGGGTATGAAAAACTGTTTTTT. This translates into CASSTGTGYEKLFF. The full variable domain, rest sourced from reference TRBV5-1 and TRBJ1-4, is KAGVTQTPRYLIKTRGQQVTLSCSPISGHRSVSWYQQTPGQGLQFLFEYFSETQRNKGNFPGRFSGRQFSNSRSEMNVSTLELGDSALYLCASSTGTGYEKLFFGSGTQLSVL.

This chain links TRBV12-3 or TRBV12-4 with TRBJ1-2; a weak D match, TRBD1 (5 bases). CDR3 size: 13 residues. V shed 3 bases and J shed 4 bases, with 9 bases lying between them. The CDR3 DNA reads as TGTGCCAGCAGTTTTGGGGACCGCTATGGCTACACCTTC. Protein product: CASSFGDRYGYTF.

The gene calls are TRBV7-8 and TRBJ2-7, with a tentative D call TRBD1 (6 bases). The CDR3 loop spans 15 amino acids. CDR1 and CDR2 from the germline V gene are SGHVS and FQNEAQ. V lost 5 bases to trimming and J lost 0 bases, with 14 bases between them. DNA for the CDR3: TGTGCCAGCAGCCTACGGACAGCCAGCTCCTACGAGCAGTACTTC. Translated, it gives CASSLRTASSYEQYF.